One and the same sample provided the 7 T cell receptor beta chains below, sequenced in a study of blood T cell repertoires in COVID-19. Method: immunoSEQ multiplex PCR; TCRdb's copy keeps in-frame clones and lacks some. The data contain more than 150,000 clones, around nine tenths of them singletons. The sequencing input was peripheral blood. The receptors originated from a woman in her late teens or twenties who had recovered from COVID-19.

The chain's CDR3 is CASSLNGVGGYGYTF. The DNA of the CDR3 is TGTGCCAGCAGTTTAAACGGGGTGGGCGGCTATGGCTACACCTTC. This chain connects TRBV27 to TRBJ1-2; no reliable D call. V was trimmed by 2 bases and J by 4 bases, leaving 14 bases between them. The CDR3 loop spans 15 amino acids. Germline CDR1 reads MNHEY; CDR2 reads SMNVEV (reference sequence).

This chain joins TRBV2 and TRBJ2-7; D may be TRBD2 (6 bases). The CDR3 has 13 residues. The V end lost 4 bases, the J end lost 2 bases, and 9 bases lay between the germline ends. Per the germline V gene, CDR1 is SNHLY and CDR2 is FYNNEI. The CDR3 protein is CASSAEGAYEQYV. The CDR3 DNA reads TGTGCCAGCAGTGCGGAGGGAGCCTACGAGCAGTACGTC.

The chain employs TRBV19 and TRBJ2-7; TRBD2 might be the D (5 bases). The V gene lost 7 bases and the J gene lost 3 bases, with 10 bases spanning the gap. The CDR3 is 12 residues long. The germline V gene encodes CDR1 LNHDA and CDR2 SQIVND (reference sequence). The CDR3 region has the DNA TGTGCCAGTACGGCGGGTGGCTACGAGCAGTACTTC. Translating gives CASTAGGYEQYF. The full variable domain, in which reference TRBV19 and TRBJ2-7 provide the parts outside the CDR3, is DGGITQSPKYLFRKEGQNVTLSCEQNLNHDAMYWYRQDPGQGLRLIYYSQIVNDFQKGDIAEGYSVSREKKESFPLTVTSAQKNPTAFYLCASTAGGYEQYFGPGTRLTVT.

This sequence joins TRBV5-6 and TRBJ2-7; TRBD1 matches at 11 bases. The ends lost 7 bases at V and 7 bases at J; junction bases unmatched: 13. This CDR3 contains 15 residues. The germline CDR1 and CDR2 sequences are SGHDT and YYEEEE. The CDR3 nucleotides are TGTGCCAGCGGGGTGGAAGGACAGGGGGCGCAGGAGCAGTACTTC. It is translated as CASGVEGQGAQEQYF.

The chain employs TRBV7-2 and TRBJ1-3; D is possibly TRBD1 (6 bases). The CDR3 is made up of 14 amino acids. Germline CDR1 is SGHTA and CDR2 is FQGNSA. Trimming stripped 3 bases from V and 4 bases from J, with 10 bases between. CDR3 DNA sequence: TGTGCCAGCAGCTTGTTGGGGGCGGGAAACACCATATATTTT. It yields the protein CASSLLGAGNTIYF.

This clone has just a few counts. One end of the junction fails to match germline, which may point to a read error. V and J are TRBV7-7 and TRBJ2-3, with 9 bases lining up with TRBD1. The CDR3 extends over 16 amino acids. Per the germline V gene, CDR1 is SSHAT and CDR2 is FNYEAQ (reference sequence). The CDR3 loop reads CASSLGGQGSTDTQYF. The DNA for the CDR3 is TGTGCTAGCAGCTTAGGGGGACAGGGTTCAACAGATACGCAGTATTTT.

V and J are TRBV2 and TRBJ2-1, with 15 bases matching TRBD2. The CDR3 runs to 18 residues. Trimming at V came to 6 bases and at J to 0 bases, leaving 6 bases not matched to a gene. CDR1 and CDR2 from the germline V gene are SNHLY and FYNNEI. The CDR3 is CASRPGLAGGSSYNEQFF. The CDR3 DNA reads TGTGCCAGCAGACCGGGACTAGCGGGGGGAAGCTCCTACAATGAGCAGTTCTTC.